This T cell receptor beta chain was observed in a study of shared clonotypes between healthy human individuals. Naive CD8 isolation took CD45RO-negative cells positively selected for CCR7 and excluded terminally differentiated effector memory CD45RA+ cells. Overall study findings and caveats: The naive CD4 repertoires of a handful of donors were compared, and roughly 5% of clonotypes were shared.

J lost 7 bases, V lost 4 bases, and 7 bases had no gene match. There are 16 residues in the CDR3. Germline V gene lookup returns CDR1 SNHLY and CDR2 FYNNEI. The study ran the assay at deep level. In the source study's methods: Junction-only sequences produced by ImmunoSEQ had no quality scores, so filtering differed. Here immunoSEQ multiplex PCR was the method, and the copy in TCRdb shows in-frame clones only, minus some. V, J and clone size derive from that table, while D and trimming were established from the DNA sequence. This sample has 1.5 million to 2.5 million clones, with 85% to 95% found just once. A note on this clone: The antigen is undetermined.

The V gene is TRBV2, the J gene TRBJ2-1; 13 bases are shared with TRBD2. The sequence derives from a man aged 18 to 30 in good health. The sequencing input was naive CD8+ T cells sorted from blood. CDR3 protein: CASSAGLAGVLNEQFF. CDR3 in DNA: TGTGCCAGCAGTGCCGGACTAGCGGGAGTCTTGAATGAGCAGTTCTTC.